The 27 T cell receptor beta chains listed next were all sequenced from one sample in a study of neurological immune-mediated disorders. Via MiXCR, TCRdb re-called the 5' RACE reads, giving one row per CDR3 protein. The data contain 50,000 or so distinct CDR3 sequences, about 10% of them singletons. What was sequenced was PBMCs. These receptors were taken from a man in his sixties in good health.

This clonotype was found many times. The V and J genes are TRBV7-2 and TRBJ2-7, with 10 bases aligning to TRBD1. Germline-derived CDR1 and CDR2 are SGHTA and FQGNSA. With 4 bases clipped from V and 3 bases from J, the junction kept 3 bases outside the gene matches. This CDR3 has 14 residues. CDR3 DNA sequence: TGTGCCAGCAGCTCGGGACAGGGGCTCTACGAGCAGTACTTC. It codes for CASSSGQGLYEQYF.

This clonotype was observed at least ten times. The V and J genes are TRBV4-3 and TRBJ2-1; no firm D call. Germline CDR1 LGHNA, CDR2 YSLEER. This CDR3 contains 18 residues. V lost 5 bases to trimming and J lost 5 bases, with 25 bases between them. Here the CDR3 reads CASSRTSNLVIQDNEQFF. CDR3 nucleotides: TGCGCCAGCAGCAGAACGAGCAACCTAGTGATACAAGACAATGAGCAGTTCTTC.

The V gene is TRBV29-1, the J gene TRBJ2-7; no clear D. The CDR3 spans 13 residues. V was clipped by 4 bases and J by 0 bases, with 10 bases between them. Germline-derived CDR1 and CDR2 are SQVTM and ANQGSEA. Here the CDR3 reads CSVAPQYSYEQYF. CDR3 DNA sequence: TGCAGCGTTGCCCCCCAATACTCCTACGAGCAGTACTTC.

This clonotype was recorded at least ten times. This chain's CDR3 is CASSFSPGTGLINEQFF. The CDR3 nucleotides are TGTGCCAGCAGTTTCTCCCCCGGGACAGGGCTTATCAATGAGCAGTTCTTC. The chain carries TRBV28 and TRBJ2-1, with 9 bases that match TRBD1. This CDR3 contains 17 residues. V gave up 3 bases and J gave up 6 bases; unmatched junction bases: 12. Germline V gene sequence: CDR1 MDHEN, CDR2 SYDVKM.

The chain recombines TRBV3-1 with TRBJ2-1; D uncertain. Germline values: CDR1 LGHDT, CDR2 YNNKEL (reference sequence). The CDR3 is made up of 18 amino acids. Trimming left V 9 bases short and J 5 bases short, with 29 bases between. The CDR3 DNA is TGTGCCAGGAGTCAAGAATGGGATGCCACGATACAAAACAATGAGCAGTTCTTC. Translated: CARSQEWDATIQNNEQFF.

This clonotype came up once. V usage is TRBV10-3 and J usage is TRBJ2-3, with D possibly called TRBD1 or TRBD2 (5 bases each). Germline CDR1 reads ENHRY; CDR2 reads SYGVKD. The CDR3 length is 15 residues. Trimming shortened V by 10 bases and J by 0 bases, and 17 bases separated the two germline ends. CDR3 in amino acids: CASCLGTPSTDTQYF. The CDR3 nucleotides are TGTGCCAGCTGCCTCGGGACCCCCAGCACAGATACGCAGTATTTT.

This clonotype came up many times. CDR3 in amino acids: CASSLAGMNTEAFF. The CDR3 DNA sequence: TGTGCCAGCAGCTTAGCGGGGATGAACACTGAAGCTTTCTTT. V usage is TRBV7-2 and J usage is TRBJ1-1; D not resolved. Germline lookup yields CDR1 SGHTA and CDR2 FQGNSA. The CDR3 is 14 residues long. Trimming left V 0 bases short and J 0 bases short, with 5 bases between.

This clonotype has a count of ten or more. The J gene is TRBJ2-7, the V gene TRBV7-2, with a tentative D call TRBD1 (6 bases). The germline V gene has CDR1 SGHTA and CDR2 FQGNSA. The CDR3 runs to 13 residues. V was cut by 5 bases and J by 3 bases, with 11 bases left in between. The CDR3 loop is CASSTIQGYEQYF. CDR3 nucleotide sequence: TGTGCCAGCAGCACTATACAGGGCTACGAGCAGTACTTC.

This clonotype was counted ten times or more. The chain recombines TRBV9 with TRBJ1-3; 7 bases fit TRBD1. CDR1 SGDLS and CDR2 YYNGEE come from the germline V gene. This CDR3 spans 16 amino acids. With V trimmed by 0 bases and J by 1 base, 4 bases remained unmatched. The CDR3 loop is CASSVATGASGNTIYF. In nucleotides, the CDR3 is TGTGCCAGCAGCGTAGCTACAGGGGCTTCTGGAAACACCATATATTTT.

CDR3 amino acids: CASNLDREGYSPLHF. Here the CDR3 DNA reads TGTGCCAGCAACTTGGACAGGGAAGGTTATTCACCCCTCCACTTT. The chain joins TRBV2 to TRBJ1-6; 8 bases are shared with TRBD1. V was clipped by 7 bases and J by 8 bases; unmatched bases: 10. The CDR3 sequence is 15 residues long. Looked up from germline, CDR1 is SNHLY and CDR2 is FYNNEI.

This clonotype was counted ten times or more. The chain combines TRBV5-6 with TRBJ1-2; no firm D call. Trimming took off 4 bases at V and 4 bases at J, with 11 bases between the two ends. CDR1 is SGHDT and CDR2 is YYEEEE in the germline V gene. This CDR3 is built from 13 residues. The CDR3 bases are TGTGCCAGCAGCCTGGACGTCCTCTATGGCTACACCTTC. Translation gives CASSLDVLYGYTF.

In the case of this clonotype: Just one base apart from a much larger clone, this may be a read error. V usage is TRBV7-8 and J usage is TRBJ1-1; no clear D. CDR3 size: 14 residues. The germline V and J ends were trimmed by 4 bases and 4 bases, with 13 bases remaining between them. Germline V CDR1 and CDR2: SGHVS, FQNEAQ. The CDR3 here is CASSSRVSSTEAFF. CDR3 bases: TGTGCCAGCAGCTCACGGGTTTCGAGCACTGAAGCTTTCTTT. Variable domain in full (rest from reference TRBV7-8 and TRBJ1-1): GAGVSQSPRYKVAKRGQDVALRCDPISGHVSLFWYQQALGQGPEFLTYFQNEAQLDKSGLPSDRFFAERPEGSVSTLKIQRTQQEDSAVYLCASSSRVSSTEAFFGQGTRLTVV.

In this sample, this clonotype turned up many times. The chain recombines TRBV12-3 or TRBV12-4 with TRBJ1-3; TRBD1 matches at 7 bases. The CDR3 is made up of 15 amino acids. Trimming removed 5 bases from V and 0 bases from J; junction bases left unmatched: 4. CDR3 loop: CASSGQALSGNTIYF. CDR3 bases: TGTGCCAGCAGTGGACAGGCCCTCTCTGGAAACACCATATATTTT.

This clonotype was seen repeatedly, ten times or more. V usage is TRBV27 and J usage is TRBJ2-1, with D tentatively TRBD1 (6 bases). The germline V gene encodes CDR1 MNHEY and CDR2 SMNVEV (reference sequence). CDR3 size: 15 residues. Trimming removed 9 bases from V and 4 bases from J, with 19 bases in between. The CDR3, as DNA: TGTGCCAGTCAACCTGGGACAAACTCTTACAATGAGCAGTTCTTC. Its translation is CASQPGTNSYNEQFF.

This clonotype was recorded at least ten times. V and J are TRBV28 and TRBJ2-3, with 9 bases aligning to TRBD2. The length of the CDR3 is 16 residues. Germline loops: CDR1 MDHEN, CDR2 SYDVKM. V lost 1 base, J lost 3 bases, and 5 bases stayed unmatched. The DNA of the CDR3 is TGTGCCAGCAGTTTATTTAGCGGGGGTGGTACAGATACGCAGTATTTT. Protein: CASSLFSGGGTDTQYF.

There are many counts of this clonotype. This chain links TRBV9 with TRBJ2-3; TRBD2 might be the D (6 bases). The CDR3 is 15 amino acids. CDR1 is SGDLS and CDR2 is YYNGEE in the germline V gene. V was cut by 3 bases and J by 6 bases, with 17 bases left in between. CDR3 region: CASSALPGAWDTQYF. The CDR3, as DNA: TGTGCCAGCAGCGCCCTCCCGGGAGCGTGGGATACGCAGTATTTT.

This clonotype showed up many times. The J gene is TRBJ2-7, the V gene TRBV24-1, with D perhaps TRBD1 (5 bases). CDR1 is KGHDR, CDR2 SFDVKD, per germline. The CDR3 totals 13 residues. Trimming removed 6 bases at V and 2 bases at J, with 10 bases between. The CDR3 DNA sequence: TGTGCCACCAGTAAGGACACCCCCTACGAGCAGTACTTC. Translated: CATSKDTPYEQYF.

The chain has TRBV6-5 and TRBJ2-5; 11 positions agree with TRBD2. This CDR3 is 14 amino acids long. J gave up 9 bases and V 5 bases, and 8 bases lay outside the gene matches. Germline loops: CDR1 MNHEY, CDR2 SVGAGI. This CDR3 is CASSLGTSGGPQYF. CDR3 DNA: TGTGCCAGCAGTCTCGGGACTAGCGGCGGGCCCCAGTACTTC.

Ten or more counts support this clonotype. The chain has TRBV20-1 and TRBJ2-7, with 7 nucleotides matching TRBD1. With 6 bases clipped from V and 1 base from J, the junction kept 12 bases outside the gene matches. Germline CDR1 and CDR2: DFQATT and SNEGSKA (reference sequence). The CDR3 is made up of 15 amino acids. The CDR3 spells CSAPNRDRLSYEQYF. CDR3 sequence (DNA): TGCAGTGCCCCTAACCGGGACAGACTTTCCTACGAGCAGTACTTC.

The rearrangement joins TRBV18 to TRBJ1-5; D gene uncertain. Germline V gene sequence: CDR1 KGHSH, CDR2 LQKENI. The CDR3 sequence is 13 residues long. The V gene lost 0 bases and the J gene lost 2 bases, with 2 bases spanning the gap. CDR3 residues: CASSPPGNQPQHF. In nucleotides, the CDR3 is TGTGCCAGCTCACCACCGGGCAATCAGCCCCAGCATTTT.

This clonotype was seen at least ten times. This chain links TRBV29-1 with TRBJ2-2; D remains unclear. This CDR3 is built from 12 residues. Trimming shortened V by 4 bases and J by 8 bases, and 11 bases separated the two germline ends. Germline CDR1 and CDR2: SQVTM and ANQGSEA. The CDR3 DNA follows: TGCAGCGTTGTAGACGAAGAAGGGGAGCTGTTTTTT. Its translation is CSVVDEEGELFF.

This clonotype was counted at least ten times. The V and J genes are TRBV7-8 and TRBJ2-1; tentative D call: TRBD1 (7 bases). Germline CDR1 and CDR2: SGHVS and FQNEAQ. Deletions cut 5 bases from V and 4 bases from J, with 15 bases between. CDR3 length: 15 amino acids. CDR3 residues: CASSIGRGVYNEQFF. CDR3 bases: TGTGCCAGCAGCATCGGCAGGGGGGTATACAATGAGCAGTTCTTC.

This clonotype was recorded at least ten times. The chain links TRBV20-1 to TRBJ1-6, with 10 bases fitting TRBD1. V lost 6 bases, J lost 5 bases, and 4 bases stayed unmatched. The CDR3 is made up of 14 amino acids. In germline, CDR1 is DFQATT, CDR2 SNEGSKA (reference sequence). The DNA of the CDR3 is TGCAGTGCGAAGGACAGGGGGAATAATTCACCCCTCCACTTT. Translated: CSAKDRGNNSPLHF.

This clonotype was observed many times. This sequence joins TRBV9 and TRBJ2-3; 16 bases line up with TRBD2. The CDR3 consists of 19 residues. With V trimmed by 3 bases and J by 5 bases, 12 bases remained unmatched. Germline V lookup: CDR1 SGDLS, CDR2 YYNGEE. In DNA form, the CDR3 reads TGTGCCAGCAGCGCCTTTCACCCGGGACTAGCGGGGGGGCAAGATACGCAGTATTTT. Translated, it gives CASSAFHPGLAGGQDTQYF.

The rearrangement links TRBV7-9 to TRBJ2-7, with 8 bases fitting TRBD1. The V gene end was trimmed by 7 bases and the J gene end by 2 bases; junction bases not matched to a gene: 7. In germline, CDR1 is SEHNR, CDR2 FQNEAQ (reference sequence). The length of the CDR3 is 14 residues. In nucleotides, the CDR3 is TGTGCCAGCACCCATCCGGGACAGGCCTACGAGCAGTACTTC. Translation: CASTHPGQAYEQYF.

This rearrangement joins TRBV6-5 to TRBJ2-7, with no clear D. The CDR3 consists of 15 residues. V was trimmed by 0 bases and J by 3 bases, leaving 12 bases between them. Germline CDR1 and CDR2: MNHEY and SVGAGI. CDR3 nucleotide sequence: TGTGCCAGCAGTTACTCGATAGGGATTGACTACGAGCAGTACTTC. Amino acid sequence: CASSYSIGIDYEQYF.

There are many counts of this clonotype. The chain joins TRBV7-9 to TRBJ1-3, with a weak D call TRBD1 (5 bases). V lost 3 bases and J 4 bases, leaving 16 bases between the germline ends. CDR1 and CDR2 from the germline V gene are SEHNR and FQNEAQ (reference sequence). The CDR3 consists of 16 residues. Here the CDR3 DNA reads TGTGCCAGCAGCTTTGGGGCCTATCGGGAAGGAAACACCATATATTTT. Protein product: CASSFGAYREGNTIYF.